The 5 T cell receptor beta chains listed next were all sequenced from one sample in a study of T-cell reconstitution after alpha-beta-depleted transplantation in children (TCRdb year 2016). Libraries came from PCR. TCRdb shows the sequencer as Illumina HiSeq 2500. To normalize quantification of the TCRbeta repertoire, the TCR libraries were built with molecular barcoding that relied on unique molecular identifiers. Through fastp at Q25 and MiXCR, TCRdb rebuilt clones from the public reads, retaining in-frame beta chains. Here each entry gathers all rows of one CDR3 protein and keeps the most common genes and DNA. This sample holds 250,000 to 350,000 distinct CDR3 sequences; around 25% were observed only once. The top ten clones comprise roughly 9.7% of the sample. The treatment or condition label, read with the paper, signifies: allogeneic hematopoietic cell transplantation with graft depleted of TCRalphabeta T cells and CD19 B cells.

Source: PBMCs, mostly from graft donor cells, taken 180 days after TCRalphabeta/CD19-depleted stem cell transplant. Every receptor here comes from a male patient between 10 and 17 years old who had a stem cell transplant for acute lymphoblastic leukemia, so the T cells may come from the graft donor.

The chain uses TRBV7-3 and TRBJ1-3, with D hard to call. CDR1 SGHTA and CDR2 FQGTGA come from the germline V gene. The CDR3 loop spans 16 amino acids. The germline V and J ends were trimmed by 5 bases and 4 bases, with 18 bases remaining between them. This CDR3 reads CASSPGSYLHGNTIYF. The CDR3 DNA is TGTGCCAGCAGCCCCGGGAGTTACTTACACGGAAACACCATATATTTT.

The CDR3 region is CASSPRHRGAGELFF. The CDR3 bases are TGTGCCAGCAGCCCTCGGCACAGGGGGGCCGGGGAGCTGTTTTTT. J is TRBJ2-2 and V is TRBV7-9; 8 bases are shared with TRBD1. The CDR3 covers 15 residues. Per germline, CDR1 SEHNR and CDR2 FQNEAQ (reference sequence). Trimming at V came to 5 bases and at J to 6 bases, leaving 8 bases not matched to a gene.

This chain links TRBV29-1 with TRBJ2-3, with 7 bases that match TRBD2. The V gene's germline CDR1 is SQVTM and CDR2 ANQGSEA. The trim removed 3 bases at V and 0 bases at J, leaving 3 bases unmatched. This CDR3 region has 14 residues. DNA of the CDR3: TGCAGCGTTGAGCGGGAGTTAAGCACAGATACGCAGTATTTT. Its translation is CSVERELSTDTQYF.

This clonotype was picked up a small number of times. The CDR3 spells CASSLAGFSREERIGSPLHF. For the CDR3, the DNA is TGTGCCAGCAGTTTAGCAGGATTCTCCCGAGAAGAAAGGATTGGTTCACCCCTCCACTTT. The chain employs TRBV27 and TRBJ1-6; D uncertain. CDR3 length: 20 amino acids. The germline gives CDR1 MNHEY, CDR2 SMNVEV (reference sequence). Trimming removed 2 bases at V and 9 bases at J, with 29 bases between.

This clonotype was counted at least ten times. The genes are TRBV25-1 and TRBJ2-1; possible D gene TRBD1, 5 bases. Trimming took 2 bases from V and 4 from J, leaving 12 bases between them. Germline-derived CDR1 and CDR2 are MGHDK and SYGVNS. The CDR3 has 15 residues. CDR3 sequence: CASSERGSVYNEQFF. Written as DNA, the CDR3 is TGTGCCAGCAGTGAAAGGGGCAGTGTATACAATGAGCAGTTCTTC. The full variable domain, with the rest looked up from reference TRBV25-1 and TRBJ2-1, is EADIYQTPRYLVIGTGKKITLECSQTMGHDKMYWYQQDPGMELHLIHYSYGVNSTEKGDLSSESTVSRIRTEHFPLTLESARPSHTSQYLCASSERGSVYNEQFFGPGTRLTVL.